One and the same sample provided the 14 T cell receptor beta chains below, sequenced in a study of T-cell reconstitution after alpha-beta-depleted transplantation in children. Unique molecular identifiers tagged the TCRbeta library. One entry per CDR3 protein, called by TCRdb with MiXCR from the PCR reads. The sample includes over 400,000 distinct CDR3 sequences, 43% seen only once; the top ten take about 30%. Sequenced material: PBMCs, taken before TCRalphabeta/CD19-depleted stem cell transplant. The receptors originated from a girl aged 2 to 10 with aplastic anemia, due to receive a stem cell transplant.

The chain recombines TRBV12-3 or TRBV12-4 with TRBJ2-1, with 12 bases identical to TRBD2. V lost 5 bases to trimming and J lost 8 bases; unmatched junction nucleotides: 10. The CDR3 is 16 amino acids. CDR3 loop: CASSTPSGRGKYEQFF. The CDR3, as DNA: TGTGCCAGCAGTACGCCTAGCGGGAGGGGCAAATATGAGCAGTTCTTC.

This clonotype occurred a few times. This chain joins TRBV5-1 and TRBJ2-7, with 10 bases matching TRBD1. The CDR3 has 15 residues. The V gene end was trimmed by 3 bases and the J gene end by 2 bases; junction bases not matched to a gene: 5. The germline gives CDR1 SGHRS, CDR2 YFSETQ. The CDR3 DNA is TGCGCCAGCAGCTCGGACAGGGGGGGAGCCTACGAGCAGTACTTC. Its protein product is CASSSDRGGAYEQYF.

This chain uses TRBV29-1 with TRBJ2-3; no reliable D call. Germline CDR1 and CDR2: SQVTM and ANQGSEA. The length of the CDR3 is 13 residues. V dropped 4 bases and J dropped 2 bases, with 10 bases sitting between them. The CDR3 sequence: CSVAGPYTDTQYF. In DNA form, the CDR3 reads TGCAGCGTTGCTGGCCCCTACACAGATACGCAGTATTTT.

The chain links TRBV10-3 to TRBJ2-7; perhaps TRBD2 as D (6 bases). This CDR3 has 14 residues. Germline assignment: CDR1 ENHRY and CDR2 SYGVKD. Between the trimmed V and J ends, which lost 2 bases and 5 bases, there was a span of 13 bases. As DNA, the CDR3 is TGTGCCATCAGTGAGAGGAGGGAGGCTAACGAGCAGTACTTC. Translating gives CAISERREANEQYF.

The J gene is TRBJ2-3, the V gene TRBV5-1; D is uncertain. Trimming stripped 4 bases from V and 2 bases from J, with 14 bases between. The CDR3 extends over 15 amino acids. Germline lookup yields CDR1 SGHRS and CDR2 YFSETQ. The CDR3 loop is CASSPTGDLTDTQYF. Written as DNA, the CDR3 is TGCGCCAGCAGCCCTACTGGGGATCTCACAGATACGCAGTATTTT.

This sequence joins TRBV4-1 and TRBJ2-1; perhaps TRBD2 as D (7 bases). The CDR3 is 15 residues long. Trimming took 6 bases from V and 5 from J, leaving 17 bases between them. Germline V CDR1 and CDR2: MGHRA, YSYEKL. CDR3 DNA: TGCGCCAGCAGAGACGGACTAGGGGGGCACAATGAGCAGTTCTTC. This sequence encodes CASRDGLGGHNEQFF.

This clonotype was detected a few times. V is TRBV5-1 and J is TRBJ1-5; 10 positions match TRBD1. CDR3 length equals 14 residues. V was clipped by 4 bases and J by 4 bases; unmatched bases: 2. CDR1 and CDR2 (germline): SGHRS, YFSETQ. CDR3 loop: CASSEGQGNQPQHF. The CDR3 bases are TGCGCCAGCAGCGAGGGACAGGGGAATCAGCCCCAGCATTTT. Combining the CDR3 with reference TRBV5-1 and TRBJ1-5 gives the whole variable domain KAGVTQTPRYLIKTRGQQVTLSCSPISGHRSVSWYQQTPGQGLQFLFEYFSETQRNKGNFPGRFSGRQFSNSRSEMNVSTLELGDSALYLCASSEGQGNQPQHFGDGTRLSIL.

The sample holds many counts of this clonotype. The rearrangement joins TRBV5-1 to TRBJ2-3, with 8 bases that match TRBD1. The V gene's germline CDR1 is SGHRS and CDR2 YFSETQ. The CDR3 is made up of 15 amino acids. Trimming at V came to 1 base and at J to 5 bases, leaving 6 bases not matched to a gene. The CDR3 sequence is CASSLKDREIDTQYF. CDR3 sequence (DNA): TGCGCCAGCAGCTTGAAGGACAGGGAGATAGATACGCAGTATTTT.

This clonotype was seen more than once but under ten times. The chain carries TRBV20-1 and TRBJ2-1, with 8 bases that match TRBD2. There are 14 residues in the CDR3. CDR1 and CDR2 from the germline V gene are DFQATT and SNEGSKA (reference sequence). V gave up 1 base and J gave up 7 bases; unmatched junction bases: 6. As DNA, the CDR3 is TGCAGTGCTAGAGGTCTAGCGGGTCGTAATGAGCAGTTCTTC. Translated, it gives CSARGLAGRNEQFF.

A few counts support this clonotype. This chain connects TRBV7-8 to TRBJ2-7; 11 positions match TRBD1. The germline gives CDR1 SGHVS, CDR2 FQNEAQ. After removal of 6 bases from V and 6 bases from J, the junction contained 10 bases not matched to a gene. CDR3 length: 15 residues. CDR3 protein: CASREKDRGPSEQYF. In nucleotides, the CDR3 is TGTGCCAGCAGGGAAAAGGACAGGGGGCCTAGCGAGCAGTACTTC.

Comment on this clonotype: A much more abundant neighbour one base away suggests this may be a read error. The chain's CDR3 is CSARGYTLYF. The CDR3 DNA follows: TGCAGTGCCAGGGGGTATACGCTGTATTTT. The chain carries TRBV20-1 and TRBJ2-3, with 7 bases that match TRBD1. The CDR3 is 10 residues long. Germline V gene lookup returns CDR1 DFQATT and CDR2 SNEGSKA (reference sequence).

The chain uses TRBV5-5 and TRBJ1-1; D gene unclear. From germline, CDR1 is SGHKS and CDR2 YYEKEE (reference sequence). Trimming took off 4 bases at V and 4 bases at J, with 20 bases between the two ends. The CDR3 runs 16 residues. The DNA for the CDR3 is TGTGCCAGCAGCCCGACGGCGGTGGCTTGGGGCACTGAAGCTTTCTTT. Amino acid sequence: CASSPTAVAWGTEAFF. Using reference TRBV5-5 and TRBJ1-1 for the parts outside the CDR3, the full variable domain is DAGVTQSPTHLIKTRGQQVTLRCSPISGHKSVSWYQQVLGQGPQFIFQYYEKEERGRGNFPDRFSARQFPNYSSELNVNALLLGDSALYLCASSPTAVAWGTEAFFGQGTRLTVV.

This clonotype was seen more than once but under ten times. The rearrangement uses TRBV7-2 and TRBJ2-7; 7 bases map to TRBD1. V lost 5 bases to trimming and J lost 4 bases; unmatched junction nucleotides: 8. This CDR3 has 14 residues. CDR1 is SGHTA, CDR2 FQGNSA, per germline. The CDR3 bases are TGTGCCAGCAGCCCCACAGGGGCCGGGTACGAGCAGTACTTC. Amino acid sequence: CASSPTGAGYEQYF.

The V gene is TRBV20-1, the J gene TRBJ2-3; 12 bases fit TRBD2. Unmatched junction bases numbered 12, after V lost 6 bases and J lost 2 bases. The CDR3 is made up of 17 amino acids. Germline values: CDR1 DFQATT, CDR2 SNEGSKA (reference sequence). The CDR3 protein is CSASGLAGPDVTDTQYF. CDR3 coding DNA: TGCAGTGCCAGTGGACTAGCGGGACCGGACGTCACAGATACGCAGTATTTT.